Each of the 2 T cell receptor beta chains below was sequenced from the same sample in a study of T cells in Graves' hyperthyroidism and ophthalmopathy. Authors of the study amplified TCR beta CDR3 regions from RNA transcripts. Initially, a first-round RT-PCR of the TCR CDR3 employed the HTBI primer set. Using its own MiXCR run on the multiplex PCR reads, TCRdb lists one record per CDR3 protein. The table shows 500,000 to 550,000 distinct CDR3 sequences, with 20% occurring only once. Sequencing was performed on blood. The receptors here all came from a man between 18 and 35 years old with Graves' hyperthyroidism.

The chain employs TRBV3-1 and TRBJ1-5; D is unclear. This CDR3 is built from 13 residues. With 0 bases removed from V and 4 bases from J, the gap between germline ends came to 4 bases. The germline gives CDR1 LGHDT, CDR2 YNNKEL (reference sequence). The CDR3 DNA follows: TGTGCCAGCAGCCAAGACAAGAATCAGCCCCAGCATTTT. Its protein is CASSQDKNQPQHF. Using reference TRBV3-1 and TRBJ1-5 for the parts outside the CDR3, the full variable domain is DTAVSQTPKYLVTQMGNDKSIKCEQNLGHDTMYWYKQDSKKFLKIMFSYNNKELIINETVPNRFSPKSPDKAHLNLHINSLELGDSAVYFCASSQDKNQPQHFGDGTRLSIL.

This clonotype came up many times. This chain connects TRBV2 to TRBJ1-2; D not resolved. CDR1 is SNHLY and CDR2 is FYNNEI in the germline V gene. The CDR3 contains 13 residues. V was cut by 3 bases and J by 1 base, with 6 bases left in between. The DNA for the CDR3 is TGTGCCAGCAGTGATCATGGTAACTATGGCTACACCTTC. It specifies CASSDHGNYGYTF. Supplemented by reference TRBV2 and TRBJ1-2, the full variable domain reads EPEVTQTPSHQVTQMGQEVILRCVPISNHLYFYWYRQILGQKVEFLVSFYNNEISEKSEIFDDQFSVERPDGSNFTLKIRSTKLEDSAMYFCASSDHGNYGYTFGSGTRLTVV.